This passage covers 19 T cell receptor beta chains from one sample sequenced in a study of low-dose radiotherapy and immunotherapy resistance in tumors. The time point is: after trial treatment. As to treatment: LDRT plus nivolumab, ipilimumab, low-dose cyclophosphamide and aspirin (RACIN trial). TRAV- and TRBV-specific primers, spanning alpha and beta chains, primed first-strand cDNA. It was with a constant-region primer and a V-primer adapter that TCRs were amplified over roughly 19 PCR cycles. From the reads, TCRdb called clonotypes with MiXCR, one entry per CDR3 protein. The table records roughly 30,000 distinct CDR3 sequences, approximately 49% of them present only once. The specimen was PBMCs, collected after low-dose radiotherapy plus immunotherapy. The receptor source for this set is a male donor with gallbladder cancer.

The CDR3 coding sequence is TGTGCCAGCAGTTTCTCCCCGACAGGAGGAAACACCATATATTTT. Protein product: CASSFSPTGGNTIYF. The chain uses TRBV12-3 or TRBV12-4 and TRBJ1-3, with D possibly matching TRBD1 (6 bases). V was pared by 3 bases and J by 4 bases, with 13 bases between. This CDR3 comprises 15 residues.

The chain recombines TRBV5-1 with TRBJ2-1; 9 bases fit TRBD1. CDR3 length: 17 amino acids. Germline-derived CDR1 and CDR2 are SGHRS and YFSETQ. Trimming at V came to 3 bases and at J to 0 bases, leaving 7 bases not matched to a gene. In nucleotides, the CDR3 is TGCGCCAGCAGCTCTCCCGGGACAGGGCGCTCCTACAATGAGCAGTTCTTC. Amino acids: CASSSPGTGRSYNEQFF.

V gene TRBV7-2 combines with J gene TRBJ2-3; D gene ambiguous. From germline, CDR1 is SGHTA and CDR2 FQGNSA. Deletions cut 5 bases from V and 4 bases from J, with 13 bases between. The CDR3 totals 14 residues. As DNA, the CDR3 is TGTGCCAGCAGCACCTCTTACACCGCAGATACGCAGTATTTT. Protein: CASSTSYTADTQYF.

This clonotype was counted once. The V gene is TRBV2, the J gene TRBJ1-6; a weak D match, TRBD1 (5 bases). Germline CDR1 and CDR2: SNHLY and FYNNEI. Trimming removed 7 bases from V and 6 bases from J, with 13 bases in between. The CDR3 is made up of 14 amino acids. The CDR3 sequence: CASIPGRGNSPLHF. In nucleotides, the CDR3 is TGTGCCAGCATTCCGGGACGGGGTAATTCACCCCTCCACTTT.

V is TRBV5-3 and J is TRBJ2-2; a possible D gene is TRBD1 (6 bases). TRBV5-3 is placed among ORFs of uncertain function. There are 15 residues in the CDR3. Trimming removed 8 bases at V and 10 bases at J, with 24 bases between. CDR3: CASSPAGRGVTELFF. The CDR3 coding sequence is TGTGCCAGCAGCCCGGCGGGCAGGGGAGTGACGGAGCTGTTTTTT.

This clonotype was seen repeatedly, ten times or more. This rearrangement joins TRBV5-6 to TRBJ2-1; D not certain. The germline V gene encodes CDR1 SGHDT and CDR2 YYEEEE. The V end lost 2 bases, the J end lost 6 bases, and 3 bases lay between the germline ends. This CDR3 contains 11 residues. The CDR3 loop is CASSFGNEQFF. DNA for the CDR3: TGTGCCAGCAGCTTCGGCAATGAGCAGTTCTTC.

V and J are TRBV5-5 and TRBJ2-7; 7 bases are a match to TRBD1. Germline V lookup: CDR1 SGHKS, CDR2 YYEKEE (reference sequence). CDR3 size: 15 residues. Unmatched junction bases numbered 8, after V lost 2 bases and J lost 3 bases. This chain's CDR3 is CASSFEDRSNYEQYF. The CDR3, as DNA: TGTGCCAGCAGCTTTGAGGACAGGAGTAACTACGAGCAGTACTTC.

The chain uses TRBV5-1 and TRBJ2-3; 11 bases are a match to TRBD1. The CDR3 spans 14 residues. CDR1 and CDR2 from the germline V gene are SGHRS and YFSETQ. The J segment lost 7 bases and the V segment lost 2 bases, leaving 3 bases of the junction unmatched. CDR3: CASSFGQGANTQYF. The CDR3, as DNA: TGCGCCAGCAGCTTCGGACAGGGGGCGAATACGCAGTATTTT.

The CDR3 loop is CASRSETSNQPQHF. CDR3 sequence (DNA): TGTGCCAGCAGGTCGGAGACTAGCAATCAGCCCCAGCATTTT. The chain joins TRBV28 to TRBJ1-5, with D unresolved. Germline assignment: CDR1 MDHEN and CDR2 SYDVKM. Between the trimmed V and J ends, which lost 6 bases and 0 bases, there was a span of 9 bases. The CDR3 covers 14 residues.

This clonotype was detected a few times. This chain links TRBV29-1 with TRBJ2-7; 8 nucleotides align to TRBD1. V shed 4 bases, J shed 6 bases, and the junction held 11 bases outside the gene matches. Germline V gene lookup returns CDR1 SQVTM and CDR2 ANQGSEA. This CDR3 region has 14 residues. CDR3 DNA: TGCAGCGTTGCCGGGACAGGCGGCCTGGGCGAGCAGTACTTC. Its protein product is CSVAGTGGLGEQYF.

This clonotype was recorded at least ten times. The chain has TRBV7-2 and TRBJ2-7, with unresolved D. The CDR3 length is 12 residues. V was trimmed by 5 bases and J by 3 bases, leaving 8 bases between them. The germline V gene has CDR1 SGHTA and CDR2 FQGNSA. The CDR3 sequence is CASSPYLYEQYF. In DNA, the CDR3 is TGTGCCAGCAGCCCCTACCTCTACGAGCAGTACTTC.

Judged by abundance, this clonotype is medium-sized (0.01 to 0.1%). The V call is TRBV7-2, the J call TRBJ2-1, with D possibly matching TRBD1 (5 bases). Germline V gives CDR1 SGHTA, CDR2 FQGNSA. There are 13 residues in the CDR3. Trimming pared 4 bases from V and 6 bases from J, leaving 10 bases between. The CDR3 protein is CASSSGPFNEQFF. The CDR3 DNA follows: TGTGCCAGCAGCTCAGGGCCTTTCAATGAGCAGTTCTTC.

This clonotype has just a few counts. A far larger clone is off by one base, so a read error is likely. This sequence joins TRBV28 and TRBJ2-1, with D perhaps matching TRBD1 or TRBD2 (5 bases each). Between the trimmed V and J ends, which lost 11 bases and 10 bases, there was a span of 15 bases. This CDR3 comprises 11 residues. Germline CDR1 reads MDHEN; CDR2 reads SYDVKM. This CDR3 reads CAARGSYEQFF. In DNA, the CDR3 is TGTGCCGCCCGGGGCTCCTACGAGCAGTTCTTC. The variable domain in full, completed from reference TRBV28 and TRBJ2-1, reads DVKVTQSSRYLVKRTGEKVFLECVQDMDHENMFWYRQDPGLGLRLIYFSYDVKMKEKGDIPEGYSVSREKKERFSLILESASTNQTSMYLCAARGSYEQFFGPGTRLTVL.

This clonotype is a singleton in its sample. This likely traces to a read error, being one base from a far larger clone. This chain connects TRBV7-2 to TRBJ1-6; TRBD1 matches at 9 bases. This CDR3 spans 15 amino acids. Germline CDR1 reads SGHTA; CDR2 reads FQGNSA. The ends lost 5 bases at V and 7 bases at J; junction bases unmatched: 6. The CDR3 spells CASSAPGQGNSPLHF. As DNA, the CDR3 is TGTGCCAGCAGCGCCCCGGGACAGGGAAATTCACCCCTCCACTTT.

This clonotype was observed at least ten times. The chain has TRBV12-3 or TRBV12-4 and TRBJ2-7; TRBD1 is a possible D gene (5 bases). Trimming shortened V by 1 base and J by 7 bases, and 23 bases separated the two germline ends. This CDR3 has 17 amino acids. CDR3 in amino acids: CASSLVPQTVMGREQYF. The DNA of the CDR3 is TGTGCCAGCAGTTTAGTACCCCAGACAGTTATGGGTCGAGAGCAGTACTTC.

This clonotype rates as medium-sized. V gene TRBV9 combines with J gene TRBJ2-7; D may be TRBD2 (6 bases). Germline assignment: CDR1 SGDLS and CDR2 YYNGEE. The V gene lost 4 bases and the J gene lost 6 bases, with 17 bases spanning the gap. The CDR3 is made up of 14 amino acids. CDR3 sequence reads: CASSLLAASAEQYF. CDR3 in DNA: TGTGCCAGCAGCCTGTTGGCGGCTAGCGCCGAGCAGTACTTC.

About this clonotype itself: It differs at one base from a far larger clone, so likely a read error. The chain employs TRBV28 and TRBJ2-7; 11 nucleotides agree with TRBD2. The V gene end was trimmed by 7 bases and the J gene end by 7 bases; junction bases not matched to a gene: 12. CDR3 length: 15 residues. Per germline, CDR1 MDHEN and CDR2 SYDVKM. CDR3 residues: CASTLTSGSYNEQYF. CDR3 nucleotide sequence: TGTGCCAGCACCCTAACTAGCGGGAGCTACAATGAGCAGTACTTC.

This chain uses TRBV12-3 or TRBV12-4 with TRBJ1-1, with D unresolved. Trimming cost V 3 bases and J 8 bases, with 4 bases left between them. The length of the CDR3 is 10 residues. The CDR3 coding sequence is TGTGCCAGCAGTTTGGCGGAAGCTTTCTTT. Its protein is CASSLAEAFF.

The rearrangement links TRBV28 to TRBJ2-1; D not certain. V lost 2 bases, J lost 8 bases, and 19 bases lay in between. The CDR3 is 16 residues long. CDR1 is MDHEN, CDR2 SYDVKM, per germline. CDR3 in amino acids: CASSLRVVRPAHEQFF. The CDR3 DNA reads as TGTGCCAGCAGTTTACGTGTAGTCAGGCCTGCCCATGAGCAGTTCTTC. Supplemented by reference TRBV28 and TRBJ2-1, the full variable domain reads DVKVTQSSRYLVKRTGEKVFLECVQDMDHENMFWYRQDPGLGLRLIYFSYDVKMKEKGDIPEGYSVSREKKERFSLILESASTNQTSMYLCASSLRVVRPAHEQFFGPGTRLTVL.